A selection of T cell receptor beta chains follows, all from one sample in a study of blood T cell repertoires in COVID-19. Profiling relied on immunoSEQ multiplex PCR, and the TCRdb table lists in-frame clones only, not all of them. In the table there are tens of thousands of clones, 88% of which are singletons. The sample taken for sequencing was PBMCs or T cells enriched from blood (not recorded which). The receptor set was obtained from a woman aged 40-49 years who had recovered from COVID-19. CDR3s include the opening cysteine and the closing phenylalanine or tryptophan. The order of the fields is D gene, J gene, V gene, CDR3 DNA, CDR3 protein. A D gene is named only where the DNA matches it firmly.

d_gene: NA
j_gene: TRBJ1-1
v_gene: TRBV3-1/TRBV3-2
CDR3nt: TGTGCCAGCAGCCAAGTTAGGGGAAACACTGAAGCTTTCTTT
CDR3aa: CASSQVRGNTEAFF

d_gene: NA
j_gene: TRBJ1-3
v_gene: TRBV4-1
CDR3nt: TGCGCCAGCAGCCCCTGGGACAGAAACACCATATATTTT
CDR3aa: CASSPWDRNTIYF

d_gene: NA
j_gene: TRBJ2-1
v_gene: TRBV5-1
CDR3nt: TGCGCCAGCAGCCTTCCGAGCTCCTACAATGAGCAGTTCTTC
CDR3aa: CASSLPSSYNEQFF

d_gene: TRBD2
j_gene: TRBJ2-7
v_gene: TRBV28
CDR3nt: TGTGCCAGCAGTTCCTTAGCGGGGGGGAAGTACGAGCAGTACTTC
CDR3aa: CASSSLAGGKYEQYF

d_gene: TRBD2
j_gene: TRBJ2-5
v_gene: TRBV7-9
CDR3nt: TGTGCCAGCAGCTTAGAACTAGCGGTCCAAGAGACCCAGTACTTC
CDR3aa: CASSLELAVQETQYF

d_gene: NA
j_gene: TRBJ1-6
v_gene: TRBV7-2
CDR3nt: TGTGCCAGCAGCTTAGAGGCAGGGGTTGACAATTCACCCCTCCACTTT
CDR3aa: CASSLEAGVDNSPLHF

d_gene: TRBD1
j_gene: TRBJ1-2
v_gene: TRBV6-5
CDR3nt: TGTGCCAGCAGCGCAAGGGGACAGTACCATGGCTACACCTTC
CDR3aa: CASSARGQYHGYTF

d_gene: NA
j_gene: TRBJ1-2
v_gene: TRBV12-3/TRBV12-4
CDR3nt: TGTGCCAGCAGTGCGGTGGCAGCCTATGGCTACACCTTC
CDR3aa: CASSAVAAYGYTF

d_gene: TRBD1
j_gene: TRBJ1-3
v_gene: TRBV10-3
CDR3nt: TGTGCCATCAGTGATGGGCAGGGGGCTGTCCTCCGGGCTGGAAACACCATATATTTT
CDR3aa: CAISDGQGAVLRAGNTIYF

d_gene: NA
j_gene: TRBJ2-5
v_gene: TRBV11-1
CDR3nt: TGTGCCAGCAGCTTGCCGGAACAGGGATGGACCCAGTACTTC
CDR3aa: CASSLPEQGWTQYF

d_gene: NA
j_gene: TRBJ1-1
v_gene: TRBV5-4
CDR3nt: TGTGCCAGCTCCCTCCCCGGAGGGGTAGCTTTCTTT
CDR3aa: CASSLPGGVAFF

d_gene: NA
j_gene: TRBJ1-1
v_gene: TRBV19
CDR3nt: TGTGCCAGTAGTATAGATCCCGATTCGGTGAACACTGAAGCTTTCTTT
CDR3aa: CASSIDPDSVNTEAFF

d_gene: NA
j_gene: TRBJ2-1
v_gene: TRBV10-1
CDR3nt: TGCGCCAGCAGTGAGTCGGCGAGGGCCCCCTACAATGAGCAGTTCTTC
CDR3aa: CASSESARAPYNEQFF